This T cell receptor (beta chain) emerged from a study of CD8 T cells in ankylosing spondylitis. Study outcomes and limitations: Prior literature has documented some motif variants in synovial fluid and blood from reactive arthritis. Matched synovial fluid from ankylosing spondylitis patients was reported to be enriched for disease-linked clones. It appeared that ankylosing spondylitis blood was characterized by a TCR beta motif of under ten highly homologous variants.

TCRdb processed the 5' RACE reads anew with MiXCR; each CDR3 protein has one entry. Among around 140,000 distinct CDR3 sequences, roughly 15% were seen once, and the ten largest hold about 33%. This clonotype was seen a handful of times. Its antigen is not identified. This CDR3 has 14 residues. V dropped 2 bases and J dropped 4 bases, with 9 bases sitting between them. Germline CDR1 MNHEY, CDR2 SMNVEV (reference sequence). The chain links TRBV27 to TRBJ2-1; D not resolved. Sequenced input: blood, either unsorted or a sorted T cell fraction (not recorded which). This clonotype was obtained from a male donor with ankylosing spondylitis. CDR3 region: CASSLTPEYNEQFF. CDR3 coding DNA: TGTGCCAGCAGTTTAACGCCAGAGTACAATGAGCAGTTCTTC.